The next 32 T cell receptor beta chains were all read from a single sample in a study of cytomegalovirus exposure and HLA in healthy donors. Sequencing was performed with immunoSEQ multiplex PCR; in TCRdb, only in-frame clones are kept and a portion is missing. This sample has approximately 99,000 clones, with roughly 95% found just once. Sequencing input: PBMCs. The source is a woman aged 18 to 35 in good health and CMV-seronegative.

The V and J genes are TRBV27 and TRBJ2-1; TRBD1 matches 8 bases. The CDR3 length is 12 residues. CDR1 is MNHEY, CDR2 SMNVEV, per germline (reference sequence). Trimming at V came to 4 bases and at J to 9 bases, leaving 2 bases not matched to a gene. The CDR3 sequence is CASSWTGTEQFF. CDR3 nucleotides: TGTGCCAGCAGTTGGACAGGGACTGAGCAGTTCTTC.

The chain links TRBV27 to TRBJ2-7; 10 bases map to TRBD2. Per germline, CDR1 MNHEY and CDR2 SMNVEV (reference sequence). CDR3 length equals 15 residues. With 6 bases clipped from V and 3 bases from J, the junction kept 8 bases outside the gene matches. CDR3: CASSRSGGAYYEQYF. The DNA for the CDR3 is TGTGCCAGCAGCAGAAGCGGGGGGGCTTACTACGAGCAGTACTTC.

V gene TRBV10-3 combines with J gene TRBJ2-2; the D is unclear. CDR3 length: 13 residues. Trimming pared 7 bases from V and 7 bases from J, leaving 13 bases between. The germline gives CDR1 ENHRY, CDR2 SYGVKD. CDR3 in amino acids: CAITQDGSGELFF. In DNA form, the CDR3 reads TGTGCCATCACCCAAGATGGCAGCGGGGAGCTGTTTTTT.

The DNA of the CDR3 is TGTGCCAGCAGACCCAGACCTAGCGGAACCACAGATACGCAGTATTTT. It translates to CASRPRPSGTTDTQYF. The rearrangement uses TRBV28 and TRBJ2-3, with 7 positions matching TRBD2. The CDR3 is 16 residues long. Germline assignment: CDR1 MDHEN and CDR2 SYDVKM. J lost 2 bases, V lost 6 bases, and 11 bases had no gene match. The whole variable domain, filled in from reference TRBV28 and TRBJ2-3, reads DVKVTQSSRYLVKRTGEKVFLECVQDMDHENMFWYRQDPGLGLRLIYFSYDVKMKEKGDIPEGYSVSREKKERFSLILESASTNQTSMYLCASRPRPSGTTDTQYFGPGTRLTVL.

This rearrangement joins TRBV6-5 to TRBJ2-7, with 8 positions matching TRBD1. In germline, CDR1 is MNHEY, CDR2 SVGAGI. The trim removed 0 bases at V and 0 bases at J, leaving 1 base unmatched. The CDR3 runs to 15 residues. The DNA for the CDR3 is TGTGCCAGCAGTTACTCTGACAGGGGCTCCTACGAGCAGTACTTC. Its translation: CASSYSDRGSYEQYF.

The chain links TRBV27 to TRBJ2-2, with 11 bases matching TRBD2. The CDR3 has 17 residues. Germline V lookup: CDR1 MNHEY, CDR2 SMNVEV (reference sequence). V shed 5 bases, J shed 10 bases, and the junction held 15 bases outside the gene matches. The CDR3, as DNA: TGTGCCAGCAGTAGAGGACTAGCGGGCGACCAAGGCGAGGAGCTGTTTTTT. It is translated as CASSRGLAGDQGEELFF.

This clone was counted between two and nine times. V is TRBV7-2 and J is TRBJ2-7, with D maybe TRBD1 (6 bases). The CDR3 is 13 amino acids. Trimming removed 4 bases from V and 6 bases from J, with 13 bases in between. Germline lookup yields CDR1 SGHTA and CDR2 FQGNSA. The CDR3: CASSSDRTREQYF. CDR3 nucleotides: TGTGCCAGCAGCTCAGACAGGACCCGCGAGCAGTACTTC. Full variable domain (missing parts from reference TRBV7-2 and TRBJ2-7): GAGVSQSPSNKVTEKGKDVELRCDPISGHTALYWYRQSLGQGLEFLIYFQGNSAPDKSGLPSDRFSAERTGGSVSTLTIQRTQQEDSAVYLCASSSDRTREQYFGPGTRLTVT.

As regards this clone: One end of the junction varies from germline; a read error may be responsible. The chain recombines TRBV11-2 with TRBJ1-1; TRBD1 matches 9 bases. Germline V gene lookup returns CDR1 SGHAT and CDR2 FQNNGV. This CDR3 is 14 amino acids long. The CDR3 sequence: CASSLGAGQGSESF. In nucleotides, the CDR3 is TGTGCCAGCAGCTTAGGGGCAGGACAGGGGAGCGAGAGCTTT.

The chain combines TRBV19 with TRBJ1-5, with unresolved D. The CDR3 has 15 amino acids. The V end was cut by 3 bases, the J end by 0 bases, with 9 bases between. Germline V gene lookup returns CDR1 LNHDA and CDR2 SQIVND (reference sequence). For the CDR3, the DNA is TGTGCCAGTAGTATCGTACTGTTTAGCAATCAGCCCCAGCATTTT. Its protein product is CASSIVLFSNQPQHF.

The genes are TRBV18 and TRBJ2-7; a possible D gene is TRBD1 (6 bases). The CDR3 extends over 16 amino acids. Germline values: CDR1 KGHSH, CDR2 LQKENI. Deletions cut 6 bases from V and 2 bases from J, with 20 bases between. The chain's CDR3 is CASSKQGVGSTYEQYF. The CDR3 DNA reads as TGTGCCAGCTCCAAACAGGGAGTGGGGAGTACCTACGAGCAGTACTTC.

This rearrangement joins TRBV2 to TRBJ1-1; D not resolved. Looked up from germline, CDR1 is SNHLY and CDR2 is FYNNEI. The CDR3 extends over 12 amino acids. Trimming took off 5 bases at V and 1 base at J, with 5 bases between the two ends. The CDR3 DNA reads TGTGCCAGCAGTCTACCGAACACTGAAGCTTTCTTT. Amino acids: CASSLPNTEAFF.

Concerning this clone: Other DNA sequences in the same sample also yield this CDR3. The chain joins TRBV9 to TRBJ2-7; TRBD2 is a possible D gene (6 bases). V shed 2 bases and J shed 2 bases, with 8 bases lying between them. The CDR3 length is 13 residues. Germline V lookup: CDR1 SGDLS, CDR2 YYNGEE. The CDR3 region has the DNA TGTGCCAGCAGCGTGGGGGGAACCTACGAGCAGTACTTC. Residues: CASSVGGTYEQYF.

The CDR3 DNA is TGTGCCAGCAGTCAACAGGGAAACACCGGGGAGCTGTTTTTT. Amino acids: CASSQQGNTGELFF. The chain uses TRBV6-6 and TRBJ2-2, with D perhaps TRBD1 (6 bases). The CDR3 consists of 14 residues. V gave up 5 bases and J gave up 2 bases, with 9 bases separating them. CDR1 MNHNY and CDR2 SVGAGI come from the germline V gene (reference sequence).

The chain uses TRBV4-1 and TRBJ1-2, with TRBD1 identical over 7 bases. Germline V gives CDR1 MGHRA, CDR2 YSYEKL. V gave up 0 bases and J gave up 9 bases; unmatched junction bases: 16. CDR3 length equals 17 residues. CDR3 coding DNA: TGCGCCAGCAGCCAAGATCCCTCAATTGGACAGGCGGTGAGCTACACCTTC. Protein: CASSQDPSIGQAVSYTF.

The chain couples TRBV7-9 to TRBJ2-7; tentatively, D is TRBD1 (6 bases). V lost 2 bases, J lost 10 bases, and 21 bases lay in between. Germline V CDR1 and CDR2: SEHNR, FQNEAQ (reference sequence). The CDR3 runs to 15 residues. The CDR3 nucleotides are TGTGCCAGCAGCTTACATCCTACAGGGTGGGATTCTCAGTACTTC. Translation gives CASSLHPTGWDSQYF.

This chain connects TRBV7-6 to TRBJ2-3, with a possible D match to TRBD2 (6 bases). The CDR3 totals 13 residues. Germline V gene data show CDR1 as SGHVS and CDR2 as FNYEAQ. V lost 4 bases and J lost 4, with 9 bases in between. CDR3 DNA: TGTGCCAGCAGCTCCGGGACTTCAGATACGCAGTATTTT. It translates to CASSSGTSDTQYF.

The chain recombines TRBV7-3 with TRBJ2-1, with 11 bases lining up with TRBD2. CDR3 size: 16 residues. In germline, CDR1 is SGHTA, CDR2 FQGTGA. The J segment lost 4 bases and the V segment lost 6 bases, leaving 8 bases of the junction unmatched. The CDR3 DNA is TGTGCCAGCAGGCGTTCCGGGACTAGCGGATACAATGAGCAGTTCTTC. Translation gives CASRRSGTSGYNEQFF.

This clone was observed a single time. The rearrangement uses TRBV5-1 and TRBJ2-3, with 8 bases lining up with TRBD2. Germline loops: CDR1 SGHRS, CDR2 YFSETQ. This CDR3 region has 16 residues. J lost 1 base, V lost 0 bases, and 4 bases had no gene match. The CDR3 DNA reads TGCGCCAGCAGCTTGGCCCCAGCGGGGGGCACAGATACGCAGTATTTT. Translating it yields CASSLAPAGGTDTQYF.

This clone appeared a few times. The rearrangement links TRBV11-2 to TRBJ1-2; D unresolved. Germline CDR1 reads SGHAT; CDR2 reads FQNNGV. V lost 4 bases, J lost 4 bases, and 16 bases lay in between. The CDR3 runs to 15 residues. The CDR3 DNA follows: TGTGCCAGCAGCTCCAACAGACGTGAGGGCTATGGCTACACCTTC. Its translation: CASSSNRREGYGYTF.

The chain employs TRBV27 and TRBJ1-2; D possibly corresponds to TRBD1 (6 bases). The germline CDR1 and CDR2 sequences are MNHEY and SMNVEV (reference sequence). The CDR3 consists of 15 residues. V lost 4 bases and J 8 bases, leaving 20 bases between the germline ends. The CDR3 loop reads CASSSHTLYREGYTF. DNA of the CDR3: TGTGCCAGCAGTTCACACACACTATACAGGGAGGGCTACACCTTC.

CDR3 DNA sequence: TGTGCCAGCAGTTCGGGACAGGGGCGAAGTTCACCCCTCCACTTT. This translates into CASSSGQGRSSPLHF. The chain employs TRBV27 and TRBJ1-6, with 10 positions matching TRBD1. V lost 4 bases and J lost 9; bases outside the gene matches: 6. The CDR3 loop spans 15 amino acids. The germline CDR1 and CDR2 sequences are MNHEY and SMNVEV (reference sequence).

This chain links TRBV7-3 with TRBJ2-7, with D possibly being TRBD2 (6 bases). The V end lost 5 bases, the J end lost 1 base, and 15 bases lay between the germline ends. This CDR3 spans 15 amino acids. Germline V gene lookup returns CDR1 SGHTA and CDR2 FQGTGA. Here the CDR3 reads CASSSRTIPSYEQYF. The CDR3, as DNA: TGTGCCAGCAGCAGCAGGACTATCCCTTCCTACGAGCAGTACTTC.

CDR3 sequence (DNA): TGTGCCATTCCGTTTGGGCAGGACAGGGAGGACTATGGCTACACCTTC. Protein sequence: CAIPFGQDREDYGYTF. The V and J genes are TRBV19 and TRBJ1-2; 8 positions agree with TRBD1. Germline-derived CDR1 and CDR2 are LNHDA and SQIVND (reference sequence). The CDR3 consists of 16 residues. V dropped 10 bases and J dropped 3; count of bases not matched to a gene: 16.

The chain uses TRBV19 and TRBJ2-7; 12 bases line up with TRBD2. The CDR3 extends over 15 amino acids. Per germline, CDR1 LNHDA and CDR2 SQIVND (reference sequence). V was pared by 4 bases and J by 3 bases, with 4 bases of the junction left unmatched. The CDR3, as DNA: TGTGCCAGTAGTACACTAGCGGGGGGCATCTACGAGCAGTACTTC. Translation gives CASSTLAGGIYEQYF.

The rearrangement joins TRBV11-2 to TRBJ2-7, with TRBD2 as a possible D gene (5 bases). Germline V gene sequence: CDR1 SGHAT, CDR2 FQNNGV. With 1 base removed from V and 2 bases from J, the gap between germline ends came to 12 bases. CDR3 length equals 15 residues. CDR3 residues: CASSLVAYSTYEQYF. DNA of the CDR3: TGTGCCAGCAGCTTAGTAGCGTACAGTACCTACGAGCAGTACTTC.

This chain uses TRBV18 with TRBJ2-7; D gene uncertain. V was pared by 1 base and J by 1 base, with 8 bases between. This CDR3 region has 14 residues. Germline loops: CDR1 KGHSH, CDR2 LQKENI. In nucleotides, the CDR3 is TGTGCCAGCTCACCACTTTCAGGTTCCTACGAGCAGTACTTC. This translates into CASSPLSGSYEQYF.

This chain connects TRBV7-6 to TRBJ1-1; D is uncertain. V was trimmed by 7 bases and J by 8 bases, leaving 17 bases between them. CDR3 length equals 13 residues. Germline assignment: CDR1 SGHVS and CDR2 FNYEAQ. The CDR3, as DNA: TGTGCCAGCAAACGGACCCGGGGAGCGGAAGCTTTCTTT. Translation: CASKRTRGAEAFF.

V and J are TRBV19 and TRBJ1-2; TRBD1 matches 8 bases. The CDR3 contains 15 residues. The germline gives CDR1 LNHDA, CDR2 SQIVND (reference sequence). Trimming cost V 4 bases and J 9 bases; bases outside gene matches: 13. CDR3 in amino acids: CASSKAGQAVGRYTF. Written as DNA, the CDR3 is TGTGCCAGTAGTAAAGCGGGACAGGCGGTGGGGCGCTACACCTTC. The full variable domain, with the rest looked up from reference TRBV19 and TRBJ1-2, is DGGITQSPKYLFRKEGQNVTLSCEQNLNHDAMYWYRQDPGQGLRLIYYSQIVNDFQKGDIAEGYSVSREKKESFPLTVTSAQKNPTAFYLCASSKAGQAVGRYTFGSGTRLTVV.

The chain couples TRBV27 to TRBJ2-7; TRBD1 aligns across 8 bases. Germline assignment: CDR1 MNHEY and CDR2 SMNVEV (reference sequence). V shed 5 bases, J shed 2 bases, and the junction held 8 bases outside the gene matches. This CDR3 has 15 residues. The CDR3 DNA is TGTGCCAGCAGTAACACCGGGGACAGGACCTACGAGCAGTACTTC. Its translation: CASSNTGDRTYEQYF.

J is TRBJ1-2 and V is TRBV30; 8 bases are shared with TRBD1. This CDR3 has 14 amino acids. V lost 2 bases and J lost 6; bases outside the gene matches: 8. Germline CDR1 is GTSNPN and CDR2 is SVGIG (reference sequence). CDR3 loop: CAWSPETGEDGYTF. In DNA, the CDR3 is TGTGCCTGGAGTCCGGAGACAGGGGAGGATGGCTACACCTTC. The entire variable domain, with the rest obtained from reference TRBV30 and TRBJ1-2, is as follows: SQTIHQWPATLVQPVGSPLSLECTVEGTSNPNLYWYRQAAGRGLQLLFYSVGIGQISSEVPQNLSASRPQDRQFILSSKKLLLSDSGFYLCAWSPETGEDGYTFGSGTRLTVV.

The genes are TRBV14 and TRBJ2-7, with 9 positions matching TRBD2. The trim removed 1 base at V and 4 bases at J, leaving 5 bases unmatched. Per germline, CDR1 SGHDN and CDR2 FVKESK. The CDR3 is 15 amino acids. CDR3 nucleotides: TGTGCCAGCAGCCAAGGAGTTAGCGGGGGATACGAGCAGTACTTC. It specifies CASSQGVSGGYEQYF.

The rearrangement links TRBV5-1 to TRBJ2-7, with TRBD1 matching 9 bases. CDR1 is SGHRS, CDR2 YFSETQ, per germline. Unmatched junction bases numbered 11, after V lost 4 bases and J lost 3 bases. The CDR3 spans 16 residues. The CDR3 is CASSQGTGINYYEQYF. In DNA form, the CDR3 reads TGCGCCAGCAGCCAAGGGACAGGGATTAATTACTACGAGCAGTACTTC.